The following is a TCR beta chain sequence with its context. The antigen is not known. The data derive from a study of post-analysis software for immune sequencing data. Study-wide results and caveats: Relative to controls, patients had 5 or 6 TRBV segments at higher frequency, with TRBV5-6, TRBV5-1 and TRBV20-1 among these.

Unique molecular identifiers featured in each of the TCR beta cDNA libraries. Yield was approximately 500,000 cDNA molecules from around 1 to 10 million T cells. MiXCR, applied by TCRdb to the PCR reads, yields one record per CDR3 protein. The sample shows fewer than 700,000 distinct CDR3 sequences, 44% of them seen only once. The CDR3 covers 17 residues. Trimming at V came to 1 base and at J to 6 bases, leaving 13 bases not matched to a gene. Germline CDR1 and CDR2: SGHRS and YFSETQ. The V call is TRBV5-1, the J call TRBJ2-1; 7 bases are a match to TRBD1. The sequencing input was blood. The receptor comes from a girl aged 5 to 17 with multiple sclerosis. The CDR3 sequence: CASSLTTGTELANEQFF. Written as DNA, the CDR3 is TGCGCCAGCAGCTTGACTACCGGGACAGAGCTGGCCAATGAGCAGTTCTTC. Full variable domain (remainder filled in from reference TRBV5-1 and TRBJ2-1): KAGVTQTPRYLIKTRGQQVTLSCSPISGHRSVSWYQQTPGQGLQFLFEYFSETQRNKGNFPGRFSGRQFSNSRSEMNVSTLELGDSALYLCASSLTTGTELANEQFFGPGTRLTVL.